The T cell receptor beta chain described here comes from a study of cytomegalovirus exposure and HLA in healthy donors. Study results and limitations: Overall, around 150 TCR beta chains were annotated as cytomegalovirus-associated.

With 4 bases clipped from V and 9 bases from J, the junction kept 8 bases outside the gene matches. The CDR3 loop spans 15 amino acids. Germline V CDR1 and CDR2: SGHNT, YYREEE (reference sequence). On this clone itself: No antigen is known for it.

Use of 60 Vbeta and 13 Jbeta primers characterized the PCR. Sequencing used immunoSEQ multiplex PCR; TCRdb keeps in-frame clones, though not all of them. The sample carries around 130,000 clones, roughly 8.3% recorded once. The clonotype was recovered from a man aged 40-49 years in good health and CMV-seronegative. The J gene is TRBJ2-2, the V gene TRBV5-4, with 11 positions matching TRBD2. Sequencing was performed on PBMCs. CDR3 bases: TGTGCCAGCAGCACCGCTAGCGGGGGGTCCCGGGAGCTGTTTTTT. Translated: CASSTASGGSRELFF.